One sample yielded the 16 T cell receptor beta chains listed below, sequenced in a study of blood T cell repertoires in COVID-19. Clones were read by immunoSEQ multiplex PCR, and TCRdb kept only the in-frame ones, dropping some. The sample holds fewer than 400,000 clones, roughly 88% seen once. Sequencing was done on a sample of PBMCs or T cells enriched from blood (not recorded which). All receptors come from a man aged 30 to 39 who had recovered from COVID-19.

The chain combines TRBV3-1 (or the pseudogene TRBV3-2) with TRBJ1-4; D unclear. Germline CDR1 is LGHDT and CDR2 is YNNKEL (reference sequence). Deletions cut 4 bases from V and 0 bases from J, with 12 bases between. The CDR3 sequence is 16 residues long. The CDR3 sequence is CASSRHTYATNEKLFF. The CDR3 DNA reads TGTGCCAGCAGCCGACATACTTATGCAACTAATGAAAAACTGTTTTTT.

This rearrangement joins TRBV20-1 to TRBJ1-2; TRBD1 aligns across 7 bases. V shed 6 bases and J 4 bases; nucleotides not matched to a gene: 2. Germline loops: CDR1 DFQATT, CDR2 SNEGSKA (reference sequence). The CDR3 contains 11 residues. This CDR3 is CSAQGGYGYTF. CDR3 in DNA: TGCAGTGCCCAGGGGGGCTATGGCTACACCTTC.

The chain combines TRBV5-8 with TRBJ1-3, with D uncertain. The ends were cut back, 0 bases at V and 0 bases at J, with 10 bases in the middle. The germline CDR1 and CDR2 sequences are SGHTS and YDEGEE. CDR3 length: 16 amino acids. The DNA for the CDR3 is TGTGCCAGCAGCTTGGCAGGAGGGAGCTCTGGAAACACCATATATTTT. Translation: CASSLAGGSSGNTIYF. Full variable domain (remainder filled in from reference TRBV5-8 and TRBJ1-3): EAGVTQSPTHLIKTRGQQATLRCSPISGHTSVYWYQQALGLGLQFLLWYDEGEERNRGNFPPRFSGRQFPNYSSELNVNALELEDSALYLCASSLAGGSSGNTIYFGEGSWLTVV.

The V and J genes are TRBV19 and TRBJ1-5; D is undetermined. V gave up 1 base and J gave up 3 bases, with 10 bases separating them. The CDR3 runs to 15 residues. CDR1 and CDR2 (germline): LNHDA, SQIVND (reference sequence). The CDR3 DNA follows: TGTGCCAGTAGTATAGGGCGGATCCCCAATCAGCCCCAGCATTTT. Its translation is CASSIGRIPNQPQHF.

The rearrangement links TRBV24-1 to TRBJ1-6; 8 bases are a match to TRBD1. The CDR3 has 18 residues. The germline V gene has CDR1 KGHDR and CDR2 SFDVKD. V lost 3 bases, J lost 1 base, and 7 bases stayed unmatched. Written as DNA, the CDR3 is TGTGCCACCAGTGATCACGGACAGGGCAAGTCCTATAATTCACCCCTCCACTTT. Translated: CATSDHGQGKSYNSPLHF.

Written as DNA, the CDR3 is TGTGCCAGCAGCTCTCCCAGTACGAAACATGGGGGGCAAGAGACCCAGTACTTC. Translation: CASSSPSTKHGGQETQYF. The J gene is TRBJ2-5, the V gene TRBV5-6; possible D gene TRBD2, 6 bases. Germline V lookup: CDR1 SGHDT, CDR2 YYEEEE. Trimming pared 3 bases from V and 2 bases from J, leaving 23 bases between. The CDR3 covers 18 residues.

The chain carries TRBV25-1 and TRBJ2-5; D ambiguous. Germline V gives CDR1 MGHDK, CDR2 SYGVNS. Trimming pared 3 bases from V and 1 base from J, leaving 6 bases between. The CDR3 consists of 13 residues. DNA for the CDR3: TGTGCCAGCAGTGACACCGGCCAAGAGACCCAGTACTTC. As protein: CASSDTGQETQYF.

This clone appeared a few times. The CDR3 loop reads CASSLSDRGVYGYTF. CDR3 nucleotide sequence: TGTGCCAGCAGTTTATCCGACAGGGGCGTCTATGGCTACACCTTC. This chain joins TRBV27 and TRBJ1-2, with 8 nucleotides matching TRBD1. The CDR3 consists of 15 residues. The germline CDR1 and CDR2 sequences are MNHEY and SMNVEV (reference sequence). V lost 0 bases, J lost 4 bases, and 4 bases stayed unmatched.

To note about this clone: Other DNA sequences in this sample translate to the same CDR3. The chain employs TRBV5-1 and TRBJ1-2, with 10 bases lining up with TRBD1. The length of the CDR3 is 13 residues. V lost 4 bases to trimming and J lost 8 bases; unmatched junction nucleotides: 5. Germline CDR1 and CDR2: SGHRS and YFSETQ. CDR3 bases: TGCGCCAGCAGCCCTGGGACAGGGGAGGGCTACACCTTC. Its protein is CASSPGTGEGYTF.

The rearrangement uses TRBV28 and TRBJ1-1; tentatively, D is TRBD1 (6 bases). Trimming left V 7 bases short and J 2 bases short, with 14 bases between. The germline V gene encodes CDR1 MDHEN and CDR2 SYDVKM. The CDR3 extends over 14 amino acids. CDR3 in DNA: TGTGCCAGCATAACAGGGCCGATCAACACTGAAGCTTTCTTT. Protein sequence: CASITGPINTEAFF.

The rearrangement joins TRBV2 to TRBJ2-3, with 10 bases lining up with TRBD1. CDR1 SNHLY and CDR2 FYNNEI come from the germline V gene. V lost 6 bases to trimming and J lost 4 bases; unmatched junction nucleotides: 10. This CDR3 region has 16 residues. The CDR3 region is CASRYRDRGWSDTQYF. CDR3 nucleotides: TGTGCCAGCAGATACCGGGACAGGGGATGGTCAGATACGCAGTATTTT.

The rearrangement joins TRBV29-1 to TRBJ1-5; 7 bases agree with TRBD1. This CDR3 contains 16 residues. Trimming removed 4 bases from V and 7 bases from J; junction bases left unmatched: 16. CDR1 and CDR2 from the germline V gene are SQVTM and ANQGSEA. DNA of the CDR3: TGCAGCGTTGTGAGCCAGGGGGAGGAAGGGGGGCAGCCCCAGCATTTT. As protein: CSVVSQGEEGGQPQHF.

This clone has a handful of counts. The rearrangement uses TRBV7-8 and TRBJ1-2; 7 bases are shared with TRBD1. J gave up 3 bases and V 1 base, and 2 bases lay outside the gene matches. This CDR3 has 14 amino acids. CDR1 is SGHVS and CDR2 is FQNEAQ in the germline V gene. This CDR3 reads CASSLVQGYYGYTF. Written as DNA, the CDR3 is TGTGCCAGCAGCTTAGTACAGGGGTACTATGGCTACACCTTC.

The CDR3 region has the DNA TGTGCCAGCAGCACAACCGGGACAGGGGTGGGATCACCCCTCCACTTT. Protein sequence: CASSTTGTGVGSPLHF. The chain recombines TRBV9 with TRBJ1-6; 10 bases are a match to TRBD1. Germline values: CDR1 SGDLS, CDR2 YYNGEE. The CDR3 sequence is 16 residues long. The V gene end was trimmed by 4 bases and the J gene end by 10 bases; junction bases not matched to a gene: 11.

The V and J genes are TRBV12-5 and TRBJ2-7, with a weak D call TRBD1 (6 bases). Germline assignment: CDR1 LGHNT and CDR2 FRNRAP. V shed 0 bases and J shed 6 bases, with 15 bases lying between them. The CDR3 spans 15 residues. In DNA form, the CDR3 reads TGTGCTAGTGGTTTGGTGTCCAGGGGAAGATCCGAGCAGTACTTC. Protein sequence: CASGLVSRGRSEQYF.

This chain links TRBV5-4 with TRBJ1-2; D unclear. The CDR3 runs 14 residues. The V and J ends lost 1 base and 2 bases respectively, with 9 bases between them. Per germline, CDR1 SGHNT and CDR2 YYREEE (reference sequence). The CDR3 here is CASSLPESNYGYTF. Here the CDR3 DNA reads TGTGCCAGCAGCTTGCCAGAATCCAACTATGGCTACACCTTC.